The TCR beta chain under discussion was sequenced for a study of cytomegalovirus exposure and HLA in healthy donors. The overall study: Later, an analysis reported that the approximately 120 validation repertoires had used the same platform as the approximately 660 first-cohort repertoires. The study's findings and limits: Reported performance of the classifier showed diagnosis of cytomegalovirus status with high specificity and sensitivity. TCR sequences were mostly rare, though some public TCRs occurred in many donors. In the approximately 130 validation repertoires, just under 95% of cluster scores exceeded 0, per a later analysis.

V was trimmed by 2 bases and J by 6 bases, leaving 11 bases between them. Per the germline V gene, CDR1 is MGHRA and CDR2 is YSYEKL. The CDR3 runs to 14 residues. As for this clone: What it binds is not known.

Produced via immunoSEQ multiplex PCR; TCRdb's table is partial and in-frame only. Of tens of thousands of clones in the sample, under 95% are singletons; the top ten hold roughly 1.9%. The source of this sequence is a man under 40 in good health and CMV-seronegative. The V call is TRBV4-1, the J call TRBJ2-4, with D perhaps TRBD2 (5 bases). Sequences were obtained from PBMCs. This CDR3 reads CASSQRMAGNIQYF. CDR3 DNA: TGCGCCAGCAGCCAAAGGATGGCGGGAAACATTCAGTACTTC.